This TCR beta chain was retrieved from a study of diagnostic markers for celiac disease (TCRdb year 2020). The CDR3 holds 14 amino acids from the cysteine to the phenylalanine. No coding sequence is recorded. From the germline V gene (reference sequence), CDR1 is GTSNPN and CDR2 is SVGIG. The run used an Illumina MiSeq. TCRdb reanalyzed the reads, keeping one entry per CDR3 protein sequence and omitting DNA. This sample's table contains some 7,500 distinct CDR3 sequences. 6.3% of the sample is held by the ten biggest clonotypes. To note about this clonotype: This clone's antigen is unknown.

The sequencing input was either unsorted cells or a sorted T cell fraction (not recorded which). Here the chain combines TRBV30 and TRBJ2-7; absent DNA, TCRdb's TRBD1 call cannot be checked. This sequence originates from a human donor. This table probably holds off-target reads from a library built for another chain. The encoded CDR3 is CAWAQAGEAYEQYF.